The next 10 T cell receptor beta chains were all read from a single sample in a study of liver allograft versus peripheral blood T cells. Study overall: Transplanted livers and recipients' peripheral blood had their T cell receptor repertoires compared.

TCRdb itself ran the reads through MiXCR, one entry per CDR3 protein. Of 8,500 to 9,500 distinct CDR3 sequences detected, roughly 22% appear once; the ten largest clones hold around 5%. Every receptor here comes from a human patient who had a liver transplant. Among the T cells, some may be from the graft donor.

By share, this clonotype ranks as medium-sized. This rearrangement joins TRBV18 to TRBJ2-4; D remains unclear. V was pared by 4 bases and J by 2 bases, with 12 bases between. Per the germline V gene, CDR1 is KGHSH and CDR2 is LQKENI. This CDR3 comprises 15 residues. The CDR3 nucleotides read TGTGCCAGCTCACAGGGATTGACGTCCAAAAACATTCAGTACTTC. Its translation: CASSQGLTSKNIQYF. Supplemented by reference TRBV18 and TRBJ2-4, the full variable domain reads NAGVMQNPRHLVRRRGQEARLRCSPMKGHSHVYWYRQLPEEGLKFMVYLQKENIIDESGMPKERFSAEFPKEGPSILRIQQVVRGDSAAYFCASSQGLTSKNIQYFGAGTRLSVL.

This clonotype rates as medium-sized. V is TRBV28 and J is TRBJ2-5, with 9 positions matching TRBD1. The CDR3 consists of 15 residues. Germline V lookup: CDR1 MDHEN, CDR2 SYDVKM. Trimming at V came to 5 bases and at J to 5 bases, leaving 9 bases not matched to a gene. The CDR3 coding sequence is TGTGCCAGCAGTCCCCAGGGACAGGGAATGGAGACCCAGTACTTC. The encoded protein is CASSPQGQGMETQYF.

This clonotype counts as medium-sized. This rearrangement joins TRBV28 to TRBJ1-6; no clear D gene. CDR1 MDHEN and CDR2 SYDVKM come from the germline V gene. V lost 2 bases to trimming and J lost 9 bases, with 11 bases between them. The CDR3 loop spans 14 amino acids. CDR3 DNA sequence: TGTGCCAGCAGTTTAGGCCAGGTGGGTTCACCCCTCCACTTT. Translating gives CASSLGQVGSPLHF.

Within the sample, this clonotype is medium-sized. V is TRBV5-6 and J is TRBJ2-1, with 11 positions matching TRBD2. Germline V gives CDR1 SGHDT, CDR2 YYEEEE. With V trimmed by 4 bases and J by 4 bases, 4 bases remained unmatched. This CDR3 spans 15 amino acids. The CDR3 loop is CASSPASGGYNEQFF. CDR3 nucleotides: TGTGCCAGCAGCCCTGCTAGCGGGGGGTACAATGAGCAGTTCTTC.

The rearrangement uses TRBV20-1 and TRBJ1-4, with 7 bases lining up with TRBD1. Germline lookup yields CDR1 DFQATT and CDR2 SNEGSKA (reference sequence). The CDR3 is 14 amino acids. Trimming took 3 bases from V and 10 from J; bases not matched to a gene: 11. The CDR3 DNA follows: TGCAGTGCTAGGGTTCCGACAGGGACGAGAAAACTGTTTTTT. Its translation is CSARVPTGTRKLFF.

Of note for this clonotype: Relative to the germline gene, one junction end is altered; a read error may explain this. This sequence joins TRBV20-1 and TRBJ2-3; possibly TRBD2 for D (6 bases). The germline V gene encodes CDR1 DFQATT and CDR2 SNEGSKA (reference sequence). This CDR3 is 14 amino acids long. As DNA, the CDR3 is TGCGGTGCTAGTGGAAGACTAGTGTCCGATACGCAGTATTTT. Protein product: CGASGRLVSDTQYF.

By share, this clonotype counts as medium-sized (0.01 to 0.1%). This chain's CDR3 is CSVGIAGGLSEQFF. The CDR3 DNA reads TGCAGCGTTGGCATAGCGGGGGGGCTCTCTGAGCAGTTCTTC. V is TRBV29-1 and J is TRBJ2-1, with 11 bases lining up with TRBD2. The CDR3 sequence is 14 residues long. V shed 4 bases, J shed 9 bases, and the junction held 8 bases outside the gene matches. Germline V gene data show CDR1 as SQVTM and CDR2 as ANQGSEA.

V usage is TRBV20-1 and J usage is TRBJ2-5; TRBD1 matches 9 bases. The V segment lost 6 bases and the J segment 1 base; nucleotides outside the gene matches: 6. CDR1 DFQATT and CDR2 SNEGSKA come from the germline V gene (reference sequence). This CDR3 is 14 amino acids long. The DNA for the CDR3 is TGCAGTGCGAACAGGGGGCCCCTCCAAGAGACCCAGTACTTC. Protein product: CSANRGPLQETQYF.

This clonotype is medium-sized by share. V and J are TRBV5-5 and TRBJ2-3; 9 bases fit TRBD2. The CDR3 extends over 16 amino acids. Unmatched junction bases numbered 7, after V lost 0 bases and J lost 5 bases. CDR1 is SGHKS and CDR2 is YYEKEE in the germline V gene (reference sequence). Written as DNA, the CDR3 is TGTGCCAGCAGCTTGGCCGGTAGCGGGGGATTAGATACGCAGTATTTT. It is translated as CASSLAGSGGLDTQYF.

By its share, this clonotype is medium-sized. V and J are TRBV6-2 or TRBV6-3 and TRBJ2-3, with 9 nucleotides matching TRBD2. The CDR3 has 15 residues. J gave up 7 bases and V 4 bases, and 9 bases lay outside the gene matches. Germline V gene lookup returns CDR1 MNHEY and CDR2 SVGEGT. This CDR3 reads CASSLAGGVSHTQYF. Here the CDR3 DNA reads TGTGCCAGCAGTTTGGCGGGGGGGGTGAGCCATACGCAGTATTTT.